This T cell receptor beta chain appears in the sequencing data of a study of cytomegalovirus exposure and HLA in healthy donors. Germline assignment: CDR1 SGHDN and CDR2 FVKESK. The CDR3 covers 17 residues. V lost 4 bases to trimming and J lost 5 bases; unmatched junction nucleotides: 11. Donors were drawn from the 120-subject validation cohort, separate from the roughly 670-subject first cohort. For this clone: What it recognizes is unknown.

TCRdb's table, derived via immunoSEQ multiplex PCR, lists solely in-frame clones and lacks some. The repertoire holds fewer than 350,000 clones, with 88% as singletons. Study-level points and caveats: The study put roughly 160 TCR beta chains on its list as cytomegalovirus-associated.

Sequencing was carried out using PBMCs. This chain links TRBV14 with TRBJ2-2, with 9 bases identical to TRBD1. The origin of this receptor is a woman aged 18-29 years in good health and CMV-seronegative. Here the CDR3 DNA reads TGTGCCAGCAGCCCTATACCATGGACAGGGGCGACCGGGGAGCTGTTTTTT. Translated, it gives CASSPIPWTGATGELFF.